This TCR beta chain emerged from a study of blood T cell repertoires in COVID-19. The overall study: From T cells, B-cell-depleted T cells, or PBMCs came the material, which was cDNA or gDNA.

Authors' analysis steps: Nucleated cell counts were estimated from reference gene primer amplification. Assay used: immunoSEQ multiplex PCR; TCRdb lists only in-frame clones, some missing. V and J calls plus clone size are reproduced from that table; the DNA served to infer D and trimming. The repertoire consists of 310,000 or so clones, with 87% occurring once and the leading ten covering 5.5% to 7%. This sequence originates from a young woman who had recovered from COVID-19. Sequencing was carried out using PBMCs or T cells enriched from blood (not recorded which).

The CDR3 region is CAWSQTGVHYGYTF. The CDR3 DNA reads TGTGCCTGGAGTCAGACAGGGGTCCACTATGGCTACACCTTC. The genes are TRBV30 and TRBJ1-2; 8 nucleotides line up with TRBD1. V shed 2 bases, J shed 3 bases, and the junction held 5 bases outside the gene matches. The germline CDR1 and CDR2 sequences are GTSNPN and SVGIG (reference sequence). This CDR3 has 14 residues.